This is a list of T cell receptor beta chains from one sample in a study of identical twins. TCRdb re-called the 5' RACE reads with MiXCR, one entry per CDR3 protein. The sample yields more than 400,000 distinct CDR3 sequences, roughly 15% seen once. The same data also went into a second study, on yellow fever vaccine responses in identical twins.

Sequenced sample: CD4+ T cells sorted from blood. These receptors all stem from a woman under 30 in good health. Each CDR3 is given with its conserved first and last residue. The D gene is left open where the match is weak. Rows may omit the clone size; those that give it use once, few, many or a size class.

v_call,j_call,clone_size,d_call,cdr3_nt,cdr3_aa
TRBV5-1,TRBJ1-1,few,.,TGCGCCAGCAGCCCGAGGGGTGTTAAAAATACTGAAGCTTTCTTT,CASSPRGVKNTEAFF
TRBV10-3,TRBJ2-7,many,TRBD1,TGTGCCACCGTGGACAGGGGATTCGACGAGCAGTACTTC,CATVDRGFDEQYF
TRBV3-1,TRBJ1-6,few,.,TGTGCCAGCAGCCGAAGGGGCTCTAATTCACCCCTCCACTTT,CASSRRGSNSPLHF
TRBV5-1,TRBJ2-7,.,.,TGCGCCAGCCGTACAGTGGGTGGCAACGAGCAGTACTTC,CASRTVGGNEQYF
TRBV29-1,TRBJ1-1,.,.,TGCAGCGCTACGAAGGGGATGTTGAACACTGAAGCTTTCTTT,CSATKGMLNTEAFF
TRBV5-1,TRBJ2-1,.,TRBD1,TGCGCCAGCAGCTCGGCAACGACAGGGGTGGATGAGCAGTTCTTC,CASSSATTGVDEQFF
TRBV3-1,TRBJ2-2,.,TRBD1,TGTGCCAGCAGCCAAGCGTTTGGGACAGGGGGCATCGGGGAGCTGTTTTTT,CASSQAFGTGGIGELFF
TRBV4-1,TRBJ2-7,.,TRBD1,TGCGCCAGCAGCCAATGGGGTGACAGGGGGCACGGGAACCATTTC,CASSQWGDRGHGNHF
TRBV4-1,TRBJ1-2,.,TRBD1,TGCGCCAGCAGCCAACCACGGCAGGGGGATTATGGCTACACCTTC,CASSQPRQGDYGYTF
TRBV5-1,TRBJ2-6,few,.,TGCGCCAGCAGCTTGGTATACTCTGGGGCCAACGTCCTGACTTTC,CASSLVYSGANVLTF
TRBV28,TRBJ1-4,.,TRBD1,TGTGCCAGCAGTTCCGGACAGGGGGCTGGAAAACTGTTTTTT,CASSSGQGAGKLFF
TRBV20-1,TRBJ1-1,.,.,TGCAGTGCCTCCAGTAACACTGAAGCTTTCTTT,CSASSNTEAFF
TRBV20-1,TRBJ1-1,many,.,TGCAGTGCTAGAGAGGGGGTAGAAGCTTTCTTT,CSAREGVEAFF
TRBV20-1,TRBJ2-7,few,TRBD2,TGCAGTGCTCGACTTCTAGCGGGAATTGGCGAGCAGTACTTC,CSARLLAGIGEQYF
TRBV7-6,TRBJ2-3,.,.,TGTGCCAGCAGCTTAGGACAGACGAACACAGATACGCAGTATTTT,CASSLGQTNTDTQYF